One sample yielded the 28 T cell receptor beta chains listed below, sequenced in a study of cytomegalovirus exposure and HLA in healthy donors. The PCR contained 60 Vbeta and 13 Jbeta primers. Libraries were prepared by immunoSEQ multiplex PCR; TCRdb keeps only in-frame clonotypes and omits some of them. The sample contains tens of thousands of clones, 70% to 75% of which appear only once. Sequencing was done on a sample of PBMCs. Receptor source: a woman in her 50s in good health and CMV-seropositive.

The chain recombines TRBV4-2 with TRBJ2-2; 10 positions agree with TRBD2. The germline gives CDR1 LGHNA, CDR2 YNFKEQ. V was pared by 1 base and J by 1 base, with 3 bases of the junction left unmatched. This CDR3 comprises 17 residues. CDR3 residues: CASSQGASGGNTGELFF. CDR3 DNA: TGTGCCAGCAGCCAAGGGGCTAGCGGGGGGAACACCGGGGAGCTGTTTTTT.

This clone was counted once. The chain recombines TRBV30 with TRBJ1-1; D ambiguous. This CDR3 has 18 amino acids. The germline gives CDR1 GTSNPN, CDR2 SVGIG (reference sequence). V lost 5 bases and J 3 bases, leaving 28 bases between the germline ends. The CDR3 loop reads CAWRDTVDPRITDTEAFF. The DNA of the CDR3 is TGTGCCTGGCGCGATACAGTAGACCCCCGTATAACGGACACTGAAGCTTTCTTT.

The chain combines TRBV27 with TRBJ2-2, with 7 positions matching TRBD2. This CDR3 region has 16 residues. V shed 1 base and J 2 bases; nucleotides not matched to a gene: 4. Per germline, CDR1 MNHEY and CDR2 SMNVEV (reference sequence). The CDR3 is CASSLFSGPNTGELFF. The CDR3 region has the DNA TGTGCCAGCAGTTTATTTAGCGGGCCAAACACCGGGGAGCTGTTTTTT.

This rearrangement joins TRBV11-2 to TRBJ2-5; TRBD1 matches at 10 bases. The germline CDR1 and CDR2 sequences are SGHAT and FQNNGV. The CDR3 is 14 residues long. Germline trimming cut 3 bases from V and 5 bases from J; bases unmatched to any gene: 3. The CDR3 DNA sequence: TGTGCCAGCAGCTTGACAGGGGGCTGGGAGACCCAGTACTTC. Its translation is CASSLTGGWETQYF.

This clone was counted once. This sequence joins TRBV5-1 and TRBJ1-1; maybe TRBD1 (6 bases). V lost 1 base and J 1 base, leaving 17 bases between the germline ends. Germline V gene lookup returns CDR1 SGHRS and CDR2 YFSETQ. The CDR3 extends over 17 amino acids. CDR3 sequence: CASSLSFAGEKNTEAFF. CDR3 sequence (DNA): TGCGCCAGCAGCTTGAGCTTTGCAGGGGAGAAGAACACTGAAGCTTTCTTT.

The J gene is TRBJ1-5, the V gene TRBV25-1; 10 nucleotides align to TRBD1. V shed 2 bases, J shed 4 bases, and the junction held 5 bases outside the gene matches. Germline lookup yields CDR1 MGHDK and CDR2 SYGVNS. The CDR3 runs 16 residues. The CDR3 nucleotides are TGTGCCAGCAGTGAAACGACAGGGGGCCCTAATCAGCCCCAGCATTTT. Translating it yields CASSETTGGPNQPQHF.

The gene calls are TRBV6-1 and TRBJ2-7; no definite D call. This CDR3 region has 12 residues. The V gene's germline CDR1 is MNHNS and CDR2 SASEGT. V lost 2 bases to trimming and J lost 5 bases, with 7 bases between them. Written as DNA, the CDR3 is TGTGCCAGCAGTGAACATTCCCACGAGCAGTACTTC. This gives the protein CASSEHSHEQYF.

CDR3 in DNA: TGCGCCAGCAGCCAAAACGAGGAACCCTACAATGAGCAGTTCTTC. Amino acid sequence: CASSQNEEPYNEQFF. The rearrangement joins TRBV4-1 to TRBJ2-1, with D hard to call. The CDR3 covers 15 residues. V was shortened by 2 bases and J by 2 bases, with 10 bases between the two germline ends. CDR1 is MGHRA, CDR2 YSYEKL, per germline.

This chain connects TRBV11-3 to TRBJ2-5; D is ambiguous. CDR1 and CDR2 from the germline V gene are SGHNT and YENEEA. The ends were cut back, 4 bases at V and 4 bases at J, with 7 bases in the middle. The CDR3 length is 12 residues. CDR3 sequence: CASSSSGETQYF. Written as DNA, the CDR3 is TGTGCCAGCAGCTCCAGTGGAGAGACCCAGTACTTC. The complete variable domain, with remaining parts taken from reference TRBV11-3 and TRBJ2-5, reads EAGVVQSPRYKIIEKKQPVAFWCNPISGHNTLYWYLQNLGQGPELLIRYENEEAVDDSQLPKDRFSAERLKGVDSTLKIQPAELGDSAVYLCASSSSGETQYFGPGTRLLVL.

In this sample, this clone turned up once. The rearrangement joins TRBV6-1 to TRBJ1-5; D is uncertain. V lost 0 bases and J 7 bases, leaving 22 bases between the germline ends. The CDR3 covers 18 residues. Germline-derived CDR1 and CDR2 are MNHNS and SASEGT. CDR3 region: CASSEAIPGGGSSQPQHF. CDR3 nucleotides: TGTGCCAGCAGTGAAGCCATCCCTGGAGGAGGGTCCAGCCAGCCCCAGCATTTT.

Of note for this clone: At one of its ends the junction is not consistent with the germline gene, which may arise from a read error. This rearrangement joins TRBV30 to TRBJ1-2; 8 positions agree with TRBD1. CDR1 GTSNPN and CDR2 SVGIG come from the germline V gene (reference sequence). This CDR3 is built from 14 residues. CDR3 sequence reads: CTWSVLAGGRGYTF. The CDR3 DNA follows: TGTACCTGGAGTGTACTGGCAGGGGGCCGTGGCTACACCTTC.

The rearrangement joins TRBV2 to TRBJ1-5, with 8 bases lining up with TRBD1. This CDR3 has 13 residues. Unmatched junction bases numbered 7, after V lost 10 bases and J lost 5 bases. Germline values: CDR1 SNHLY, CDR2 FYNNEI. CDR3 residues: CATCKTGDQPQHF. In DNA, the CDR3 is TGTGCCACTTGTAAGACAGGGGATCAGCCCCAGCATTTT.

The chain has TRBV14 and TRBJ2-7; 7 nucleotides align to TRBD2. The germline V gene encodes CDR1 SGHDN and CDR2 FVKESK. This CDR3 is built from 11 residues. The junction had 0 bases not matched to a gene; V was cut back by 4 bases and J by 6 bases. The CDR3 protein is CASSRGGEQYF. Written as DNA, the CDR3 is TGTGCCAGCAGCCGCGGGGGCGAGCAGTACTTC.

The count of this clone is one. The chain has TRBV30 and TRBJ2-3; 7 nucleotides agree with TRBD2. Per germline, CDR1 GTSNPN and CDR2 SVGIG (reference sequence). CDR3 length: 14 amino acids. With 3 bases clipped from V and 5 bases from J, the junction kept 8 bases outside the gene matches. CDR3 in amino acids: CAWSVGGGKDTQYF. Here the CDR3 DNA reads TGTGCCTGGAGCGTGGGGGGGGGAAAAGATACGCAGTATTTT.

The V gene is TRBV9, the J gene TRBJ2-5, with TRBD2 matching over 7 bases. The V gene's germline CDR1 is SGDLS and CDR2 YYNGEE. V dropped 5 bases and J dropped 1; count of bases not matched to a gene: 11. The CDR3 consists of 16 residues. CDR3 amino acids: CASSKAGGFAQETQYF. In DNA form, the CDR3 reads TGTGCCAGCAGTAAGGCCGGGGGGTTTGCCCAAGAGACCCAGTACTTC.

The rearrangement uses TRBV6-6 and TRBJ2-7; D possibly corresponds to TRBD1 (6 bases). Germline lookup yields CDR1 MNHNY and CDR2 SVGAGI (reference sequence). The CDR3 is made up of 13 amino acids. Trimming took 2 bases from V and 7 from J, leaving 12 bases between them. CDR3 loop: CASSYRDRSEQYF. CDR3 DNA sequence: TGTGCCAGCAGTTACCGTGACAGGTCAGAGCAGTACTTC.

The table lists this clone with a count of one. The rearrangement uses TRBV5-6 and TRBJ2-4, with a possible D match to TRBD1 (5 bases). There are 17 residues in the CDR3. Looked up from germline, CDR1 is SGHDT and CDR2 is YYEEEE. V lost 1 base and J lost 0, with 14 bases in between. In nucleotides, the CDR3 is TGTGCCAGCAGCTTGTATGGGGCGGATCTAGCCAAAAACATTCAGTACTTC. Translated: CASSLYGADLAKNIQYF.

This rearrangement joins TRBV9 to TRBJ2-1; 10 bases are shared with TRBD2. CDR3 length equals 16 residues. V dropped 4 bases and J dropped 7; count of bases not matched to a gene: 11. CDR1 is SGDLS, CDR2 YYNGEE, per germline. The CDR3 region has the DNA TGTGCCAGCAGCCCAGGAGAGCTAGCGGGAGCGAATGAGCAGTTCTTC. The encoded protein is CASSPGELAGANEQFF.

This clone was recorded only once. The CDR3 sequence is CASRGLAGDTGELFF. CDR3 DNA: TGTGCCAGCAGAGGACTAGCGGGAGACACCGGGGAGCTGTTTTTT. This chain uses TRBV2 with TRBJ2-2; 13 bases fit TRBD2. From germline, CDR1 is SNHLY and CDR2 FYNNEI. This CDR3 is 15 amino acids long. The junction had 1 base not matched to a gene; V was cut back by 6 bases and J by 3 bases.

The chain has TRBV27 and TRBJ2-7, with 7 positions matching TRBD2. J gave up 1 base and V 1 base, and 7 bases lay outside the gene matches. CDR1 MNHEY and CDR2 SMNVEV come from the germline V gene (reference sequence). CDR3 length equals 16 residues. CDR3 bases: TGTGCCAGCAGTTTATTTAAAGGACTAGGTTCCTACGAGCAGTACTTC. It codes for CASSLFKGLGSYEQYF.

V gene TRBV19 combines with J gene TRBJ2-7; a weak D match, TRBD2 (5 bases). This CDR3 contains 14 residues. V lost 3 bases, J lost 2 bases, and 11 bases lay in between. Germline CDR1 is LNHDA and CDR2 is SQIVND (reference sequence). As DNA, the CDR3 is TGTGCCAGTAGTATGGGCGGCGGGCCCTACGAGCAGTACTTC. Its translation is CASSMGGGPYEQYF. Using reference TRBV19 and TRBJ2-7 for the parts outside the CDR3, the full variable domain is DGGITQSPKYLFRKEGQNVTLSCEQNLNHDAMYWYRQDPGQGLRLIYYSQIVNDFQKGDIAEGYSVSREKKESFPLTVTSAQKNPTAFYLCASSMGGGPYEQYFGPGTRLTVT.

This chain links TRBV5-1 with TRBJ1-6; the D gene is possibly TRBD1 (6 bases). V gave up 0 bases and J gave up 6 bases, with 10 bases separating them. This CDR3 has 15 amino acids. Germline CDR1 reads SGHRS; CDR2 reads YFSETQ. The CDR3 DNA is TGCGCCAGCAGCTTGGACAGGGTTGGTAATTCACCCCTCCACTTT. Its translation is CASSLDRVGNSPLHF.

This clone occurred once. The chain recombines TRBV18 with TRBJ1-4, with TRBD1 matching over 8 bases. The V segment lost 4 bases and the J segment 6 bases; nucleotides outside the gene matches: 7. The CDR3 has 15 amino acids. CDR1 and CDR2 from the germline V gene are KGHSH and LQKENI. DNA of the CDR3: TGTGCCAGCTCACTTACAGGGGGAGAGGATGAAAAACTGTTTTTT. This sequence encodes CASSLTGGEDEKLFF.

The V gene is TRBV19, the J gene TRBJ2-3, with 12 positions matching TRBD2. V was clipped by 3 bases and J by 3 bases; unmatched bases: 4. CDR1 LNHDA and CDR2 SQIVND come from the germline V gene (reference sequence). The CDR3 has 16 amino acids. The CDR3 spells CASSIYGLAGTDTQYF. In DNA form, the CDR3 reads TGTGCCAGTAGTATCTATGGACTAGCGGGGACAGATACGCAGTATTTT.

This clone was detected a few times. V gene TRBV18 combines with J gene TRBJ1-1, with 8 positions matching TRBD1. The CDR3 is 17 amino acids. V gave up 6 bases and J gave up 2 bases; unmatched junction bases: 14. In germline, CDR1 is KGHSH, CDR2 LQKENI. CDR3 nucleotides: TGTGCCAGCTCGCGGTCGCCAGGGGGCAAATTAAACACTGAAGCTTTCTTT. Protein product: CASSRSPGGKLNTEAFF.

The chain is built from TRBV10-3 and TRBJ2-4; D possibly corresponds to TRBD2 (5 bases). The V end lost 2 bases, the J end lost 5 bases, and 16 bases lay between the germline ends. Germline lookup yields CDR1 ENHRY and CDR2 SYGVKD. This CDR3 is 16 amino acids long. This CDR3 reads CAISESGAGSQNIQYF. As DNA, the CDR3 is TGTGCCATCAGTGAGAGTGGTGCTGGGAGCCAAAACATTCAGTACTTC.

CDR3 sequence reads: CASSYSWEGGNTIYF. The CDR3 DNA sequence: TGTGCCAGCAGTTACTCTTGGGAGGGAGGAAACACCATATATTTT. The chain carries TRBV6-5 and TRBJ1-3; D is unresolved. Per germline, CDR1 MNHEY and CDR2 SVGAGI. The CDR3 spans 15 residues. V was cut by 0 bases and J by 4 bases, with 10 bases left in between.

This clone was detected only a few times. The V and J genes are TRBV2 and TRBJ1-5; 7 bases match TRBD1. J lost 2 bases, V lost 2 bases, and 3 bases had no gene match. CDR3 length: 15 residues. CDR1 is SNHLY and CDR2 is FYNNEI in the germline V gene. The CDR3 is CASSESDRGNQPQHF. CDR3 in DNA: TGTGCCAGCAGTGAATCCGACAGGGGCAATCAGCCCCAGCATTTT. The whole variable domain, remainder taken from reference TRBV2 and TRBJ1-5, is EPEVTQTPSHQVTQMGQEVILRCVPISNHLYFYWYRQILGQKVEFLVSFYNNEISEKSEIFDDQFSVERPDGSNFTLKIRSTKLEDSAMYFCASSESDRGNQPQHFGDGTRLSIL.